This T cell receptor beta chain originates from a study of shared clonotypes between healthy human individuals. Study-wide findings and caveats: Sampling used blood alone; tissue repertoires probably differ.

The CDR3 contains 14 residues. The germline V gene encodes CDR1 KGHSH and CDR2 LQKENI. Trimming cost V 3 bases and J 6 bases, with 14 bases left between them. Concerning this clone: No antigen is known for it.

CD45RO-negative cells were positively selected for CCR7, leaving out terminally differentiated effector memory CD45RA+ cells. The protocol was immunoSEQ multiplex PCR, while the TCRdb copy is restricted to in-frame clones and leaves out a portion. The sample consists of about 2.1 million clones, 85% to 95% of them appearing once. The chain recombines TRBV18 with TRBJ1-2; D is unresolved. Material for sequencing was naive CD8+ T cells from PBMCs. The sequence derives from a man aged 18-30 years in good health. Some clones in this sample may be carry-over from other donors' samples. As DNA, the CDR3 is TGTGCCAGCTCACCGGTTGGGAGGCCGGATGGCTACACCTTC. It specifies CASSPVGRPDGYTF.